These 21 T cell receptor beta chains originate from one sample sequenced in a study of graft-versus-host responses after intestinal transplantation. Repertoires were generated with immunoSEQ multiplex PCR, while TCRdb's copy carries only in-frame clones and drops some. The data hold tens of thousands of clones, with less than 95% observed a single time. This material consisted of PBMCs, taken 156 days after intestinal transplant. These TCRs come from a human patient who received an intestinal transplant, so some T cells may come from the graft donor.

The V and J genes are TRBV4-1 and TRBJ2-7; 11 nucleotides align to TRBD1. CDR3 length equals 15 residues. The germline V gene encodes CDR1 MGHRA and CDR2 YSYEKL. V was clipped by 4 bases and J by 4 bases; unmatched bases: 6. Here the CDR3 DNA reads TGCGCCAGCAGCCCGGGGACAGGGGGTTTGTACGAGCAGTACTTC. As protein: CASSPGTGGLYEQYF.

The J gene is TRBJ2-3, the V gene TRBV12-5; 9 nucleotides align to TRBD1. V dropped 1 base and J dropped 2; count of bases not matched to a gene: 4. This CDR3 region has 16 residues. Looked up from germline, CDR1 is LGHNT and CDR2 is FRNRAP. For the CDR3, the DNA is TGTGCTAGTGGTTTGGGCACAGGGGGCCCCACAGATACGCAGTATTTT. It specifies CASGLGTGGPTDTQYF.

The V gene is TRBV28, the J gene TRBJ1-1; maybe TRBD1 (5 bases). The CDR3 contains 15 residues. The V gene's germline CDR1 is MDHEN and CDR2 SYDVKM. Trimming removed 4 bases at V and 0 bases at J, with 12 bases between. The chain's CDR3 is CASSYPGLMNTEAFF. CDR3 sequence (DNA): TGTGCCAGCAGTTACCCGGGACTCATGAACACTGAAGCTTTCTTT. Full variable domain (outside the CDR3, taken from reference TRBV28 and TRBJ1-1): DVKVTQSSRYLVKRTGEKVFLECVQDMDHENMFWYRQDPGLGLRLIYFSYDVKMKEKGDIPEGYSVSREKKERFSLILESASTNQTSMYLCASSYPGLMNTEAFFGQGTRLTVV.

The chain has TRBV25-1 and TRBJ2-2; D possibly matches TRBD1 or TRBD2 (5 bases each). Germline V gene data show CDR1 as MGHDK and CDR2 as SYGVNS. Trimming left V 3 bases short and J 4 bases short, with 12 bases between. The CDR3 sequence is 15 residues long. The CDR3 reads CASSEGTSPTGELFF. In DNA form, the CDR3 reads TGTGCCAGCAGTGAGGGGACCAGCCCCACCGGGGAGCTGTTTTTT.

The rearrangement joins TRBV27 to TRBJ2-7; D is undetermined. CDR1 is MNHEY and CDR2 is SMNVEV in the germline V gene (reference sequence). V lost 6 bases and J 5 bases, leaving 14 bases between the germline ends. This CDR3 comprises 13 residues. As DNA, the CDR3 is TGTGCCAGCAGCCGGCACCCAACTAACGAGCAGTACTTC. It translates to CASSRHPTNEQYF.

The genes are TRBV14 and TRBJ1-3; the D is unclear. Trimming took off 5 bases at V and 1 base at J, with 18 bases between the two ends. The CDR3 runs to 17 residues. Germline V lookup: CDR1 SGHDN, CDR2 FVKESK. DNA for the CDR3: TGTGCCAGCAGCATCCTTCCGGGATATATTTCTGGAAACACCATATATTTT. This codes for CASSILPGYISGNTIYF.

The rearrangement uses TRBV5-6 and TRBJ2-1; 13 bases are a match to TRBD2. The germline V gene has CDR1 SGHDT and CDR2 YYEEEE. With V trimmed by 4 bases and J by 8 bases, 18 bases remained unmatched. This CDR3 has 19 residues. DNA of the CDR3: TGTGCCAGCAGCCATAGATACGAGACTAGCGGGGGGCCGGGAGATGAGCAGTTCTTC. Translated: CASSHRYETSGGPGDEQFF.

This chain joins TRBV30 and TRBJ2-5, with unresolved D. Germline lookup yields CDR1 GTSNPN and CDR2 SVGIG (reference sequence). The CDR3 loop spans 15 amino acids. V lost 2 bases to trimming and J lost 2 bases, with 15 bases between them. The CDR3 reads CAWSPRPLGQETQYF. CDR3 bases: TGTGCCTGGAGTCCTAGGCCCTTGGGGCAAGAGACCCAGTACTTC.

The genes are TRBV2 and TRBJ2-2, with D perhaps matching TRBD2 (6 bases). With 10 bases removed from V and 4 bases from J, the gap between germline ends came to 13 bases. The germline V gene encodes CDR1 SNHLY and CDR2 FYNNEI. The CDR3 is 13 amino acids. The CDR3 region has the DNA TGTGCCATCCATCCCGGGGGCACCGGGGAGCTGTTTTTT. It specifies CAIHPGGTGELFF.

V gene TRBV5-6 combines with J gene TRBJ1-2; TRBD1 might be the D (5 bases). Germline V gene sequence: CDR1 SGHDT, CDR2 YYEEEE. This CDR3 is built from 13 residues. Trimming removed 1 base at V and 8 bases at J, with 12 bases between. CDR3 nucleotide sequence: TGTGCCAGCAGCTTGTCGGGGGTAGACGGCTACACCTTC. Protein sequence: CASSLSGVDGYTF. Full variable domain (rest looked up from reference TRBV5-6 and TRBJ1-2): DAGVTQSPTHLIKTRGQQVTLRCSPKSGHDTVSWYQQALGQGPQFIFQYYEEEERQRGNFPDRFSGHQFPNYSSELNVNALLLGDSALYLCASSLSGVDGYTFGSGTRLTVV.

V and J are TRBV4-3 and TRBJ1-1; D gene uncertain. Deletions cut 4 bases from V and 1 base from J, with 7 bases between. Looked up from germline, CDR1 is LGHNA and CDR2 is YSLEER. This CDR3 is built from 13 residues. This CDR3 is CASSPPGNTEAFF. CDR3 nucleotides: TGCGCCAGCAGCCCCCCCGGGAACACTGAAGCTTTCTTT.

The chain is built from TRBV7-9 and TRBJ2-1, with a possible D match to TRBD2 (5 bases). Trimming left V 5 bases short and J 4 bases short, with 15 bases between. Germline V gives CDR1 SEHNR, CDR2 FQNEAQ (reference sequence). This CDR3 is built from 15 residues. The CDR3 region has the DNA TGTGCCAGCAGCCTCGATACCGGGAAGTACAATGAGCAGTTCTTC. It is translated as CASSLDTGKYNEQFF.

The gene calls are TRBV19 and TRBJ1-2, with 7 positions matching TRBD1. Germline CDR1 LNHDA, CDR2 SQIVND (reference sequence). The CDR3 is made up of 17 amino acids. The J segment lost 4 bases and the V segment lost 0 bases, leaving 11 bases of the junction unmatched. The CDR3 nucleotides are TGTGCCAGTAGTATAGATGGGACAGACCGGAGGGGCTATGGCTACACCTTC. Protein product: CASSIDGTDRRGYGYTF.

V usage is TRBV27 and J usage is TRBJ2-1, with D possibly matching TRBD2 (6 bases). V lost 5 bases, J lost 5 bases, and 13 bases lay in between. Germline CDR1 is MNHEY and CDR2 is SMNVEV (reference sequence). This CDR3 region has 14 residues. The CDR3, as DNA: TGTGCCAGCAGTATTGTCGGGAGCCACAATGAGCAGTTCTTC. It yields the protein CASSIVGSHNEQFF.

The chain carries TRBV6-5 and TRBJ2-1; D is unresolved. V lost 6 bases and J lost 7, with 10 bases in between. The CDR3 is 12 amino acids. CDR1 is MNHEY and CDR2 is SVGAGI in the germline V gene. The CDR3 reads CASREVGNEQFF. For the CDR3, the DNA is TGTGCCAGCAGAGAAGTGGGGAATGAGCAGTTCTTC.

The V gene is TRBV4-1, the J gene TRBJ1-2; perhaps TRBD1 as D (5 bases). With 1 base removed from V and 4 bases from J, the gap between germline ends came to 16 bases. The CDR3 sequence is 16 residues long. Looked up from germline, CDR1 is MGHRA and CDR2 is YSYEKL. The CDR3: CASSQAPGTVSYGYTF. The CDR3 DNA sequence: TGCGCCAGCAGCCAAGCCCCCGGGACGGTCTCCTATGGCTACACCTTC.

The V and J genes are TRBV4-1 and TRBJ2-3; D uncertain. The germline CDR1 and CDR2 sequences are MGHRA and YSYEKL. Trimming took off 1 base at V and 0 bases at J, with 8 bases between the two ends. The CDR3 has 15 amino acids. The CDR3 DNA reads TGCGCCAGCAGCCAAGTGGCTACGAGCACAGATACGCAGTATTTT. It yields the protein CASSQVATSTDTQYF.

The rearrangement uses TRBV6-5 and TRBJ1-2, with unresolved D. V was cut by 1 base and J by 5 bases, with 8 bases left in between. CDR1 and CDR2 from the germline V gene are MNHEY and SVGAGI. This CDR3 spans 13 amino acids. CDR3 DNA sequence: TGTGCCAGCAGTTACTATCCGGGTTATGGCTACACCTTC. Protein product: CASSYYPGYGYTF.

This clone has only one observation. The genes are TRBV2 and TRBJ2-7; 10 nucleotides line up with TRBD2. CDR1 is SNHLY, CDR2 FYNNEI, per germline. The junction had 9 bases not matched to a gene; V was cut back by 7 bases and J by 3 bases. The CDR3 spans 15 residues. The CDR3 loop reads CASITGTSVIYEQYF. The CDR3 bases are TGTGCCAGCATTACCGGGACTAGCGTTATCTACGAGCAGTACTTC.

Here the CDR3 reads CASSSDRGNTIYF. CDR3 nucleotides: TGTGCCAGCAGCTCCGACAGGGGAAACACCATATATTTT. The rearrangement links TRBV7-8 to TRBJ1-3; D is possibly TRBD1 (6 bases). This CDR3 has 13 residues. Germline CDR1 SGHVS, CDR2 FQNEAQ. Trimming took 4 bases from V and 4 from J, leaving 8 bases between them.

The chain employs TRBV4-1 and TRBJ1-1; possibly TRBD1 for D (6 bases). V was cut by 0 bases and J by 2 bases, with 10 bases left in between. The germline V gene has CDR1 MGHRA and CDR2 YSYEKL. The CDR3 totals 15 residues. The CDR3 DNA is TGCGCCAGCAGCCAAGAACCAGGGGCCAACACTGAAGCTTTCTTT. It is translated as CASSQEPGANTEAFF.